These 26 T cell receptor beta chains came from one sample sequenced in a study of T cells in Graves' hyperthyroidism and ophthalmopathy. From RNA transcripts, TCR beta CDR3 regions were amplified. Primed by the HTBI set, a first-round RT-PCR was run on the TCR CDR3. TCRdb reprocessed the multiplex PCR reads with MiXCR, giving one entry per CDR3 protein. The sample lists some 180,000 distinct CDR3 sequences, about a sixth occurring once. Sequencing used blood. The receptors derive from a woman between 45 and 60 years old with Graves' hyperthyroidism.

The table lists this clonotype with many counts. The chain employs TRBV9 and TRBJ2-1; D possibly corresponds to TRBD2 (5 bases). This CDR3 spans 14 amino acids. V was cut by 0 bases and J by 4 bases, with 8 bases left in between. Germline CDR1 SGDLS, CDR2 YYNGEE. CDR3 amino acids: CASSVDGLYNEQFF. DNA of the CDR3: TGTGCCAGCAGCGTAGACGGACTTTACAATGAGCAGTTCTTC.

This chain links TRBV9 with TRBJ2-1; 14 bases are shared with TRBD2. The V gene end was trimmed by 0 bases and the J gene end by 9 bases; junction bases not matched to a gene: 5. CDR3 size: 16 residues. Germline lookup yields CDR1 SGDLS and CDR2 YYNGEE. CDR3 nucleotide sequence: TGTGCCAGCAGCGTAGGACTAGCGGGAGGGGAGGGTGAGCAGTTCTTC. It is translated as CASSVGLAGGEGEQFF. Drawing the rest from reference TRBV9 and TRBJ2-1, the complete variable domain is DSGVTQTPKHLITATGQRVTLRCSPRSGDLSVYWYQQSLDQGLQFLIQYYNGEERAKGNILERFSAQQFPDLHSELNLSSLELGDSALYFCASSVGLAGGEGEQFFGPGTRLTVL.

This clonotype showed up many times. The rearrangement uses TRBV14 and TRBJ2-1, with TRBD2 identical over 8 bases. Looked up from germline, CDR1 is SGHDN and CDR2 is FVKESK. V shed 0 bases, J shed 14 bases, and the junction held 6 bases outside the gene matches. The CDR3 contains 13 residues. This CDR3 is CASSQEVQREKFF. For the CDR3, the DNA is TGTGCCAGCAGCCAAGAAGTCCAGCGGGAGAAGTTCTTC.

This clonotype was seen ten or more times. The CDR3 spells CASSLGGPNYEQYF. The CDR3 bases are TGTGCCAGCAGTTTAGGTGGACCGAACTACGAGCAGTACTTC. This sequence joins TRBV12-3 or TRBV12-4 and TRBJ2-7; D is ambiguous. This CDR3 is 14 amino acids long. Trimming removed 1 base at V and 3 bases at J, with 10 bases between.

This clonotype was found a few times. The chain couples TRBV5-6 to TRBJ1-4; 7 bases fit TRBD1. This CDR3 has 16 amino acids. The ends lost 1 base at V and 7 bases at J; junction bases unmatched: 10. From germline, CDR1 is SGHDT and CDR2 YYEEEE. The CDR3 loop is CASSLKQGHIFEKLFF. CDR3 coding DNA: TGTGCCAGCAGCTTGAAACAGGGGCATATCTTTGAAAAACTGTTTTTT.

This clonotype was seen ten or more times. The V call is TRBV20-1, the J call TRBJ2-7; 9 bases map to TRBD1. The CDR3 length is 14 residues. With 6 bases clipped from V and 2 bases from J, the junction kept 8 bases outside the gene matches. Germline V gene lookup returns CDR1 DFQATT and CDR2 SNEGSKA (reference sequence). The CDR3 DNA sequence: TGCAGTGCCCTCGGACAGGGGACCACCTACGAGCAGTACTTC. This translates into CSALGQGTTYEQYF.

This clonotype was seen many times. The chain uses TRBV12-3 or TRBV12-4 and TRBJ1-2, with D unclear. This CDR3 comprises 14 residues. Trimming took 1 base from V and 4 from J, leaving 10 bases between them. CDR3 residues: CASSLGVGVYGYTF. The CDR3 DNA sequence: TGTGCCAGCAGTTTAGGGGTGGGCGTCTATGGCTACACCTTC.

This clonotype was observed a few times. This chain links TRBV10-2 with TRBJ1-5; no definite D call. V gave up 3 bases and J gave up 5 bases, with 14 bases separating them. The CDR3 runs to 15 residues. CDR1 and CDR2 (germline): WSHSY, SAAADI. The DNA of the CDR3 is TGCGCCAGCAGTGACCCGACTGACACCCATCAGCCCCAGCATTTT. Protein: CASSDPTDTHQPQHF.

The V and J genes are TRBV30 and TRBJ2-7; 9 positions match TRBD1. Per the germline V gene, CDR1 is GTSNPN and CDR2 is SVGIG (reference sequence). V lost 4 bases and J lost 6; bases outside the gene matches: 7. This CDR3 is built from 13 residues. The DNA for the CDR3 is TGTGCCTGGACGTGGGACAGGGTTACCGAGCAGTACTTC. It specifies CAWTWDRVTEQYF.

This clonotype was seen only a few times. The CDR3 loop is CASSAAIAGQETQYF. The CDR3 DNA is TGTGCCAGCAGCGCTGCCATAGCGGGCCAAGAGACCCAGTACTTC. The V and J genes are TRBV5-4 and TRBJ2-5; 7 bases map to TRBD2. V lost 4 bases, J lost 1 base, and 7 bases stayed unmatched. This CDR3 has 15 amino acids. Germline loops: CDR1 SGHNT, CDR2 YYREEE (reference sequence).

For this clonotype: A much larger clone sits a single nucleotide away, making a read error possible. The V gene is TRBV29-1, the J gene TRBJ1-1; 7 nucleotides line up with TRBD1. CDR3 length: 14 amino acids. With V trimmed by 4 bases and J by 3 bases, 8 bases remained unmatched. CDR1 and CDR2 from the germline V gene are SQVTM and ANQGSEA. CDR3 DNA sequence: TGCAGCGTTGGGGCAGGGGGAACGTACACTGAAGCTTTCTTT. Its protein product is CSVGAGGTYTEAFF.

This clonotype has ten or more counts. The chain is built from TRBV6-2 or TRBV6-3 and TRBJ1-1; D ambiguous. Germline V lookup: CDR1 MNHEY, CDR2 SVGEGT. The germline V and J ends were trimmed by 2 bases and 3 bases, with 10 bases remaining between them. This CDR3 is built from 14 residues. The CDR3 region is CASSYLSTDTEAFF. The CDR3 DNA follows: TGTGCCAGCAGTTACCTGAGCACGGACACTGAAGCTTTCTTT.

The chain combines TRBV18 with TRBJ2-1; tentative D call: TRBD2 (6 bases). V was shortened by 1 base and J by 6 bases, with 13 bases between the two germline ends. Germline V gene sequence: CDR1 KGHSH, CDR2 LQKENI. This CDR3 has 15 amino acids. CDR3 sequence (DNA): TGTGCCAGCTCACCACGGGAGGAAATAGGCAATGAGCAGTTCTTC. This encodes CASSPREEIGNEQFF.

The chain links TRBV19 to TRBJ1-2; 7 bases are shared with TRBD1. CDR3 length: 14 residues. V was pared by 7 bases and J by 0 bases, with 5 bases of the junction left unmatched. CDR1 is LNHDA and CDR2 is SQIVND in the germline V gene (reference sequence). CDR3 in DNA: TGTGCCAGTACCACAGGGGACTCTAACTATGGCTACACCTTC. Protein product: CASTTGDSNYGYTF. The complete variable domain, with remaining parts taken from reference TRBV19 and TRBJ1-2, reads DGGITQSPKYLFRKEGQNVTLSCEQNLNHDAMYWYRQDPGQGLRLIYYSQIVNDFQKGDIAEGYSVSREKKESFPLTVTSAQKNPTAFYLCASTTGDSNYGYTFGSGTRLTVV.

The genes are TRBV27 and TRBJ1-5, with TRBD1 as a possible D gene (5 bases). Germline lookup yields CDR1 MNHEY and CDR2 SMNVEV (reference sequence). The CDR3 is 12 amino acids. Trimming left V 9 bases short and J 2 bases short, with 8 bases between. Here the CDR3 reads CASGGGNQPQHF. CDR3 in DNA: TGTGCCAGTGGAGGGGGCAATCAGCCCCAGCATTTT.

Note on this clonotype: A read error is possible here, since a much larger clone lies one base away. V gene TRBV10-3 combines with J gene TRBJ1-1, with TRBD1 identical over 7 bases. This CDR3 spans 14 amino acids. Germline CDR1 is ENHRY and CDR2 is SYGVKD. In DNA form, the CDR3 reads TGTGGCATCAGTGCCCAACAGGGGTGGGTTGAAGCTTTCTTT. This encodes CGISAQQGWVEAFF.

This clonotype was seen ten or more times. This chain joins TRBV29-1 and TRBJ2-5; D remains unclear. This CDR3 region has 15 residues. Germline CDR1 SQVTM, CDR2 ANQGSEA. V was trimmed by 8 bases and J by 4 bases, leaving 23 bases between them. CDR3 residues: CSPVVLVSDGETQYF. CDR3 bases: TGCAGCCCGGTGGTTCTGGTCTCTGATGGAGAGACCCAGTACTTC.

This clonotype was counted only a few times. The chain is built from TRBV19 and TRBJ1-2; D is unresolved. Trimming left V 7 bases short and J 4 bases short, with 10 bases between. The CDR3 spans 12 residues. Germline CDR1 reads LNHDA; CDR2 reads SQIVND (reference sequence). The CDR3: CASNAGIYGYTF. As DNA, the CDR3 is TGTGCCAGTAACGCAGGAATCTATGGCTACACCTTC.

This clonotype was counted only a few times. The chain couples TRBV12-5 to TRBJ2-1, with D perhaps TRBD2 (5 bases). In germline, CDR1 is LGHNT, CDR2 FRNRAP. The CDR3 is made up of 13 amino acids. The V end lost 4 bases, the J end lost 9 bases, and 13 bases lay between the germline ends. As DNA, the CDR3 is TGTGCTAGTGGTTCAGGACTTCCTGGTGAGCAGTTCTTC. It specifies CASGSGLPGEQFF.

This sequence joins TRBV4-1 and TRBJ2-7; 9 bases fit TRBD2. Germline CDR1 and CDR2: MGHRA and YSYEKL. CDR3 length: 18 amino acids. J gave up 0 bases and V 1 base, and 10 bases lay outside the gene matches. CDR3 region: CASSQGISGSSNSYEQYF. The CDR3 DNA is TGCGCCAGCAGCCAAGGGATTAGCGGGAGTAGTAACTCCTACGAGCAGTACTTC.

This clonotype has a count of ten or more. The V gene is TRBV3-1, the J gene TRBJ2-7; 9 nucleotides line up with TRBD2. The CDR3 has 16 residues. Germline V CDR1 and CDR2: LGHDT, YNNKEL (reference sequence). With V trimmed by 3 bases and J by 3 bases, 9 bases remained unmatched. In nucleotides, the CDR3 is TGTGCCAGCAGCCAGGGTAGCGGGAGAGCTCTCTACGAGCAGTACTTC. Translating gives CASSQGSGRALYEQYF.

There are a few counts of this clonotype. The chain uses TRBV7-9 and TRBJ2-1; TRBD2 agrees at 9 bases. CDR3 length: 13 residues. V trimming: 8 bases; J trimming: 6 bases; junction bases outside the gene matches: 5. Germline-derived CDR1 and CDR2 are SEHNR and FQNEAQ (reference sequence). The DNA for the CDR3 is TGTGCCAGCCGGCTAGCGGGACTCAATGAGCAGTTCTTC. As protein: CASRLAGLNEQFF.

This clonotype was found a few times. The chain couples TRBV29-1 to TRBJ1-1, with D uncertain. V was pared by 2 bases and J by 0 bases, with 7 bases between. Germline CDR1 reads SQVTM; CDR2 reads ANQGSEA. The length of the CDR3 is 13 residues. The CDR3 DNA follows: TGCAGCGTTGAACGTAAACTGAACACTGAAGCTTTCTTT. It codes for CSVERKLNTEAFF.

V usage is TRBV5-1 and J usage is TRBJ2-2, with D unresolved. The CDR3 length is 14 residues. V was trimmed by 6 bases and J by 0 bases, leaving 9 bases between them. Per germline, CDR1 SGHRS and CDR2 YFSETQ. CDR3 protein: CASKLVTNTGELFF. The CDR3 bases are TGCGCCAGCAAGCTCGTCACGAACACCGGGGAGCTGTTTTTT.

This clonotype was recorded at least ten times. This chain joins TRBV12-3 or TRBV12-4 and TRBJ2-5; 9 nucleotides match TRBD2. The CDR3 has 17 residues. Losses at the gene ends were 5 bases for V and 5 bases for J; bases not matched to a gene: 15. The CDR3 nucleotides are TGTGCCAGCAGTCCACCCTCGCTAGCGGGGTGGTGGGAGACCCAGTACTTC. This gives the protein CASSPPSLAGWWETQYF.

The rearrangement joins TRBV3-1 to TRBJ1-2; the D gene is possibly TRBD1 (5 bases). The CDR3 contains 15 residues. The germline V and J ends were trimmed by 4 bases and 0 bases, with 12 bases remaining between them. Germline V gives CDR1 LGHDT, CDR2 YNNKEL (reference sequence). This CDR3 reads CASSPRQSPNYGYTF. The DNA for the CDR3 is TGTGCCAGCAGCCCCCGACAGAGCCCTAACTATGGCTACACCTTC.